This passage covers 31 T cell receptor beta chains from one sample sequenced in a study of T cells in localized non-small cell lung cancer. Sequencing was performed with immunoSEQ multiplex PCR; in TCRdb, only in-frame clones are kept and a portion is missing. This table holds tens of thousands of clones, 92% found once. The sequences come from peripheral blood mononuclear cells, collected before any cancer treatment. Receptors originate from a woman aged 40 to 75 with stage III lung adenocarcinoma.

The rearrangement joins TRBV18 to TRBJ1-1; 8 bases match TRBD1. The CDR3 runs 19 residues. The J segment lost 8 bases and the V segment lost 3 bases, leaving 23 bases of the junction unmatched. The V gene's germline CDR1 is KGHSH and CDR2 LQKENI. The CDR3 loop is CASSPQVLTPRTGPLEAFF. In DNA, the CDR3 is TGTGCCAGCTCACCTCAAGTATTAACACCCCGGACAGGGCCCTTGGAAGCTTTCTTT.

The rearrangement joins TRBV14 to TRBJ1-6; 7 nucleotides match TRBD1. Losses at the gene ends were 4 bases for V and 8 bases for J; bases not matched to a gene: 2. CDR3 length equals 13 residues. Germline V gene sequence: CDR1 SGHDN, CDR2 FVKESK. CDR3 loop: CASSRQGYSPLHF. CDR3 DNA: TGTGCCAGCAGCCGACAGGGCTATTCACCCCTCCACTTT.

This clone was seen only once. The chain recombines TRBV28 with TRBJ1-1; D perhaps matches TRBD1 (6 bases). CDR3 size: 15 residues. Trimming took 5 bases from V and 4 from J, leaving 17 bases between them. CDR1 is MDHEN and CDR2 is SYDVKM in the germline V gene. CDR3 DNA: TGTGCCAGCAGTGCACAGGGTTGGGTGAGCACTGAAGCTTTCTTT. This gives the protein CASSAQGWVSTEAFF. Complete variable domain (other parts from reference TRBV28 and TRBJ1-1): DVKVTQSSRYLVKRTGEKVFLECVQDMDHENMFWYRQDPGLGLRLIYFSYDVKMKEKGDIPEGYSVSREKKERFSLILESASTNQTSMYLCASSAQGWVSTEAFFGQGTRLTVV.

The chain recombines TRBV6-1 with TRBJ2-1; D is perhaps TRBD2 (7 bases). The germline CDR1 and CDR2 sequences are MNHNS and SASEGT. V gave up 7 bases and J gave up 4 bases, with 14 bases separating them. This CDR3 contains 14 residues. CDR3 nucleotides: TGTGCCAGCACGAGAGGGGGGGGGTACAATGAGCAGTTCTTC. Amino acids: CASTRGGGYNEQFF.

The chain is built from TRBV7-8 and TRBJ2-5; no definite D call. The CDR3 covers 13 residues. V was trimmed by 0 bases and J by 4 bases, leaving 6 bases between them. The germline V gene has CDR1 SGHVS and CDR2 FQNEAQ. The CDR3 reads CASSLAFRETQYF. For the CDR3, the DNA is TGTGCCAGCAGCTTAGCCTTCCGAGAGACCCAGTACTTC.

The chain joins TRBV6-6 to TRBJ2-3, with TRBD2 matching over 9 bases. J was trimmed by 7 bases and V by 6 bases; bases with no gene match: 8. The CDR3 is 14 residues long. Germline assignment: CDR1 MNHNY and CDR2 SVGAGI (reference sequence). The CDR3 coding sequence is TGTGCCAGCAGCCTTGGCGGGGGGGCAAATACGCAGTATTTT. It specifies CASSLGGGANTQYF.

The V and J genes are TRBV5-4 and TRBJ2-1; 7 bases align to TRBD2. The CDR3 consists of 16 residues. Trimming removed 0 bases from V and 3 bases from J; junction bases left unmatched: 6. Germline assignment: CDR1 SGHNT and CDR2 YYREEE (reference sequence). This CDR3 is CASSLAGERGYNEQFF. CDR3 bases: TGTGCCAGCAGCTTGGCCGGGGAGCGGGGCTACAATGAGCAGTTCTTC.

The rearrangement links TRBV10-3 to TRBJ2-5, with TRBD1 identical over 7 bases. Trimming removed 6 bases from V and 0 bases from J; junction bases left unmatched: 4. From germline, CDR1 is ENHRY and CDR2 SYGVKD. The CDR3 extends over 14 amino acids. CDR3 DNA sequence: TGTGCCATCAGCCCAGGGACAGACCAAGAGACCCAGTACTTC. Protein product: CAISPGTDQETQYF.

The genes are TRBV4-1 and TRBJ1-5, with D possibly being TRBD1 (6 bases). V shed 1 base and J shed 6 bases, with 16 bases lying between them. The CDR3 loop spans 16 amino acids. CDR1 and CDR2 from the germline V gene are MGHRA and YSYEKL. CDR3: CASSQGRGGAVQPQHF. The CDR3 nucleotides are TGCGCCAGCAGCCAAGGAAGGGGGGGCGCGGTTCAGCCCCAGCATTTT.

The V call is TRBV7-9, the J call TRBJ2-3; 9 nucleotides match TRBD1. The V and J ends lost 5 bases and 3 bases, in that order; junction bases with no gene match: 6. Germline CDR1 is SEHNR and CDR2 is FQNEAQ (reference sequence). This CDR3 is 15 amino acids long. In DNA, the CDR3 is TGTGCCAGCAGCCCACAGGGGGCGCAAACAGATACGCAGTATTTT. This codes for CASSPQGAQTDTQYF.

The chain uses TRBV7-9 and TRBJ2-1, with 13 bases aligning to TRBD2. The CDR3 has 16 amino acids. Losses at the gene ends were 5 bases for V and 9 bases for J; bases not matched to a gene: 10. Per the germline V gene, CDR1 is SEHNR and CDR2 is FQNEAQ (reference sequence). CDR3 DNA: TGTGCCAGCAGCGTGTTACTAGCGGGAGGGCCGGTTGAGCAGTTCTTC. Protein: CASSVLLAGGPVEQFF.

The V call is TRBV10-3, the J call TRBJ2-2; D perhaps matches TRBD1 (6 bases). Trimming took 5 bases from V and 5 from J, leaving 12 bases between them. CDR3 length equals 14 residues. From germline, CDR1 is ENHRY and CDR2 SYGVKD. CDR3 amino acids: CAISPGQRTGELFF. Written as DNA, the CDR3 is TGTGCCATCAGTCCGGGACAACGAACCGGGGAGCTGTTTTTT.

On this clone: The junction differs from germline at one of its ends, possibly a read error. This chain uses TRBV5-1 with TRBJ2-2; D gene uncertain. The V gene's germline CDR1 is SGHRS and CDR2 YFSETQ. The CDR3 runs to 15 residues. This CDR3 reads CDSSLATTVTGELFF. CDR3 sequence (DNA): TGCGACAGCAGCTTGGCTACCACGGTAACCGGGGAGCTGTTTTTT.

This clone was counted a single time. The chain has TRBV18 and TRBJ2-3; a possible D gene is TRBD1 (5 bases). Deletions cut 7 bases from V and 6 bases from J, with 11 bases between. Germline V lookup: CDR1 KGHSH, CDR2 LQKENI. This CDR3 contains 12 residues. As DNA, the CDR3 is TGTGCCAGCTTCGCTGGGGCGGATACGCAGTATTTT. Amino acids: CASFAGADTQYF. Full variable domain (outside the CDR3, taken from reference TRBV18 and TRBJ2-3): NAGVMQNPRHLVRRRGQEARLRCSPMKGHSHVYWYRQLPEEGLKFMVYLQKENIIDESGMPKERFSAEFPKEGPSILRIQQVVRGDSAAYFCASFAGADTQYFGPGTRLTVL.

The rearrangement links TRBV10-3 to TRBJ2-7; 10 positions match TRBD2. Germline values: CDR1 ENHRY, CDR2 SYGVKD. CDR3 length equals 17 residues. The V gene end was trimmed by 11 bases and the J gene end by 4 bases; junction bases not matched to a gene: 20. This CDR3 reads CAVQRLSGRAAGYEQYF. CDR3 nucleotides: TGTGCCGTACAGCGGTTGAGCGGGAGGGCTGCGGGATACGAGCAGTACTTC.

The chain recombines TRBV27 with TRBJ2-7; 8 bases agree with TRBD2. The CDR3 is made up of 13 amino acids. CDR1 MNHEY and CDR2 SMNVEV come from the germline V gene (reference sequence). With 2 bases clipped from V and 4 bases from J, the junction kept 1 base outside the gene matches. In nucleotides, the CDR3 is TGTGCCAGCAGTTTACGGGAGGGTTACGAGCAGTACTTC. Its translation is CASSLREGYEQYF.

The chain employs TRBV27 and TRBJ2-1; 10 positions match TRBD2. CDR3 size: 17 residues. V lost 5 bases, J lost 0 bases, and 7 bases stayed unmatched. Germline CDR1 is MNHEY and CDR2 is SMNVEV (reference sequence). The chain's CDR3 is CASSRLAGESSYNEQFF. As DNA, the CDR3 is TGTGCCAGCAGTCGTCTAGCGGGAGAGTCCTCCTACAATGAGCAGTTCTTC.

The V gene is TRBV9, the J gene TRBJ2-5, with a possible D match to TRBD2 (5 bases). This CDR3 contains 13 residues. V lost 1 base, J lost 4 bases, and 8 bases lay in between. Germline-derived CDR1 and CDR2 are SGDLS and YYNGEE. The CDR3 spells CASSVTGLETQYF. The CDR3 DNA reads TGTGCCAGCAGCGTAACGGGGTTAGAGACCCAGTACTTC.

V is TRBV10-3 and J is TRBJ2-7, with 7 bases identical to TRBD1. Germline V lookup: CDR1 ENHRY, CDR2 SYGVKD. The V gene end was trimmed by 1 base and the J gene end by 5 bases; junction bases not matched to a gene: 2. This CDR3 comprises 13 residues. The CDR3 is CAISEYTGDEQYF. The CDR3 region has the DNA TGTGCCATCAGTGAGTATACAGGGGACGAGCAGTACTTC.

V gene TRBV25-1 combines with J gene TRBJ1-2; weak D call: TRBD1 (6 bases). V was clipped by 3 bases and J by 5 bases, with 13 bases between them. The CDR3 is 14 residues long. Germline V gene lookup returns CDR1 MGHDK and CDR2 SYGVNS. CDR3 nucleotide sequence: TGTGCCAGCAGTGAGCCCGGGACAAGATATGGCTACACCTTC. It yields the protein CASSEPGTRYGYTF.

The chain carries TRBV5-1 and TRBJ2-2; D may be TRBD2 (6 bases). The germline gives CDR1 SGHRS, CDR2 YFSETQ. The CDR3 covers 14 residues. Trimming took off 5 bases at V and 3 bases at J, with 11 bases between the two ends. The CDR3 loop is CASSQEGYTGELFF. The CDR3 DNA reads TGCGCCAGCAGTCAGGAGGGGTACACCGGGGAGCTGTTTTTT.

This sequence joins TRBV9 and TRBJ2-2; D is undetermined. V lost 4 bases and J lost 5, with 18 bases in between. The CDR3 consists of 16 residues. Germline V CDR1 and CDR2: SGDLS, YYNGEE. As DNA, the CDR3 is TGTGCCAGCAGCTTGCAATCGATTTCGAGGACCGGGGAGCTGTTTTTT. It codes for CASSLQSISRTGELFF.

This chain uses TRBV9 with TRBJ2-2; TRBD2 aligns across 9 bases. The germline CDR1 and CDR2 sequences are SGDLS and YYNGEE. V lost 0 bases to trimming and J lost 5 bases; unmatched junction nucleotides: 2. This CDR3 spans 15 amino acids. The CDR3 DNA reads as TGTGCCAGCAGCGTAGTCGCGGGAGGGACCGGGGAGCTGTTTTTT. It yields the protein CASSVVAGGTGELFF.

This clone was seen only once. The rearrangement joins TRBV28 to TRBJ2-1; D remains unclear. Trimming removed 7 bases from V and 0 bases from J, with 4 bases in between. This CDR3 region has 12 residues. Germline V gene data show CDR1 as MDHEN and CDR2 as SYDVKM. CDR3 loop: CASTRSYNEQFF. The CDR3 DNA reads TGTGCCAGCACCCGCTCCTACAATGAGCAGTTCTTC.

The chain employs TRBV5-5 and TRBJ1-2; D gene ambiguous. Germline V lookup: CDR1 SGHKS, CDR2 YYEKEE (reference sequence). This CDR3 is built from 13 residues. Trimming left V 4 bases short and J 2 bases short, with 9 bases between. The chain's CDR3 is CASSRDENYGYTF. CDR3 DNA: TGTGCCAGCAGCCGCGATGAGAACTATGGCTACACCTTC.

The chain combines TRBV30 with TRBJ1-6; D unresolved. V was shortened by 3 bases and J by 7 bases, with 10 bases between the two germline ends. In germline, CDR1 is GTSNPN, CDR2 SVGIG (reference sequence). The CDR3 totals 13 residues. This CDR3 reads CAWSRTENSPLHF. DNA for the CDR3: TGTGCCTGGAGCCGGACGGAAAATTCACCCCTCCACTTT.

V usage is TRBV9 and J usage is TRBJ2-3; D gene uncertain. The CDR3 extends over 14 amino acids. Germline V gives CDR1 SGDLS, CDR2 YYNGEE. V was shortened by 0 bases and J by 1 base, with 6 bases between the two germline ends. The CDR3 sequence: CASSVDIGTDTQYF. CDR3 sequence (DNA): TGTGCCAGCAGCGTAGATATAGGCACAGATACGCAGTATTTT.

The genes are TRBV7-2 and TRBJ2-2; D is uncertain. The CDR3 loop spans 12 amino acids. Germline V CDR1 and CDR2: SGHTA, FQGNSA. Trimming removed 5 bases at V and 8 bases at J, with 9 bases between. CDR3 sequence (DNA): TGTGCCAGCAGCCGTTTTGAAGGGGAGCTGTTTTTT. Translation: CASSRFEGELFF.

This chain links TRBV28 with TRBJ2-5, with D possibly matching TRBD1 (6 bases). The V end lost 10 bases, the J end lost 1 base, and 10 bases lay between the germline ends. The germline V gene has CDR1 MDHEN and CDR2 SYDVKM. CDR3 size: 12 residues. CDR3 bases: TGTGCCATCGGACAGACCCAAGAGACCCAGTACTTC. This codes for CAIGQTQETQYF.

This chain uses TRBV10-3 with TRBJ1-3; TRBD1 might be the D (5 bases). The CDR3 runs 13 residues. The V and J ends lost 10 bases and 4 bases respectively, with 14 bases between them. Germline CDR1 reads ENHRY; CDR2 reads SYGVKD. The chain's CDR3 is CATYRDPGNTIYF. For the CDR3, the DNA is TGTGCCACTTACCGGGACCCCGGAAACACCATATATTTT.

The chain combines TRBV5-4 with TRBJ1-1; 8 bases are a match to TRBD1. This CDR3 has 15 residues. Germline lookup yields CDR1 SGHNT and CDR2 YYREEE (reference sequence). After removal of 5 bases from V and 1 base from J, the junction contained 7 bases not matched to a gene. The CDR3 DNA is TGTGCCAGCAGTTCCCCCGGACAGGGGAACACTGAAGCTTTCTTT. Protein sequence: CASSSPGQGNTEAFF.